The rows below give T cell receptor beta chains drawn from one sample of a study of cytomegalovirus exposure and HLA in healthy donors. Profiled with immunoSEQ multiplex PCR; TCRdb holds only in-frame clones, not every one. Here the sample spans under 250,000 clones, 78% being singletons. The sequenced sample was PBMCs. The origin of the receptors is a male donor in good health and CMV-seronegative. CDR3s include the opening cysteine and the closing phenylalanine or tryptophan. D genes are given only for firm matches. Where a row states a size, it is once, few, many or the class of an expanded clone; other rows omit it.

>-|TRBV19|-|TRBJ1-1
CASRSGWNTEAFF
TGTGCCAGCAGAAGCGGCTGGAACACTGAAGCTTTCTTT
>TRBD1|TRBV5-1|-|TRBJ2-7
CASSVGQFYEQYF
TGCGCCAGCAGCGTGGGACAGTTCTACGAGCAGTACTTC
>TRBD2|TRBV19|-|TRBJ2-1
CASRGTSSYNEQFF
TGTGCCAGTAGGGGGACTAGCTCCTACAATGAGCAGTTCTTC
>TRBD2|TRBV6-1|-|TRBJ2-7
CASSEVTSGPYEQYF
TGTGCCAGCAGTGAAGTAACTAGCGGACCCTACGAGCAGTACTTC
>TRBD2|TRBV9|-|TRBJ2-5
CASSVQAGGGETQYF
TGTGCCAGCAGCGTACAAGCGGGAGGGGGGGAGACCCAGTACTTC
>TRBD1|TRBV7-8|-|TRBJ1-6
CASSSRTGGSNSPLHF
TGTGCCAGCAGCTCACGGACAGGGGGCTCTAATTCACCCCTCCACTTT
>-|TRBV6-5|-|TRBJ1-4
CASSQAGTQKLFF
TGTGCCAGCAGTCAGGCCGGGACTCAAAAACTGTTTTTT
>-|TRBV5-5|once|TRBJ1-5
CASSWRGGPNQPQHF
TGTGCCAGCAGCTGGCGGGGGGGCCCCAATCAGCCCCAGCATTTT
>-|TRBV9|-|TRBJ2-5
CASSVEGRLQETQYF
TGTGCCAGCAGCGTAGAAGGCAGGCTCCAAGAGACCCAGTACTTC
>-|TRBV4-3|-|TRBJ1-1
CASSQERETKNTEAFF
TGCGCCAGCAGCCAAGAGAGGGAGACCAAAAACACTGAAGCTTTCTTT
>TRBD1|TRBV28|-|TRBJ2-7
CASSLSGTGRWKYF
TGTGCCAGCAGTTTATCCGGGACAGGGCGTTGGAAGTACTTC
>TRBD2|TRBV4-1|once|TRBJ2-7
CASSQDGTGGTYEQYF
TGCGCCAGCAGCCAAGATGGGACGGGAGGAACCTACGAGCAGTACTTC
>TRBD2|TRBV5-1|-|TRBJ2-5
CASSAGLAEETQYF
TGCGCCAGCAGCGCGGGACTAGCGGAGGAGACCCAGTACTTC
>TRBD2|TRBV19|-|TRBJ2-1
CASRQMTSGYNEQFF
TGTGCCAGTAGACAGATGACTAGCGGGTACAATGAGCAGTTCTTC
>TRBD2|TRBV4-2|few|TRBJ2-1
CASSQDLLMAGGSGDEQFF
TGTGCCAGCAGCCAAGATTTATTGATGGCGGGAGGTTCTGGGGATGAGCAGTTCTTC
>TRBD2|TRBV7-3|once|TRBJ2-5
CASSSLAGGETQYF
TGTGCCAGCAGCTCCCTAGCGGGAGGCGAGACCCAGTACTTC
>-|TRBV21-1|-|TRBJ2-7
CASRPLPRDRVGEQYF
TGTGCCAGCAGACCCCTCCCCCGGGACAGGGTCGGCGAGCAGTACTTC
>-|TRBV28|-|TRBJ2-3
CASSSSGMQYF
TGTGCCAGCAGTTCGTCGGGTATGCAGTATTTT
>-|TRBV18|-|TRBJ2-2
CASSPPQGLTGELFF
TGTGCCAGCTCACCGCCCCAGGGGTTGACCGGGGAGCTGTTTTTT
>TRBD2|TRBV18|-|TRBJ2-1
CASSPDGRVNNEQFF
TGTGCCAGCTCTCCAGACGGGAGGGTGAACAATGAGCAGTTCTTC
>TRBD1|TRBV11-2|-|TRBJ2-6
CASRRGQAGANVLTF
TGTGCCAGCAGACGAGGACAGGCTGGGGCCAACGTCCTGACTTTC
>TRBD1|TRBV6-1|-|TRBJ2-1
CASRRDRSYYNEQFF
TGTGCCAGCAGAAGGGACAGGTCTTACTACAATGAGCAGTTCTTC
>-|TRBV28|-|TRBJ2-3
CASSSQSASTDTQYF
TGTGCCAGCAGTTCTCAGTCCGCTAGCACAGATACGCAGTATTTT
>TRBD2|TRBV7-6|-|TRBJ2-2
CASTTPGTSGSGNTGELFF
TGTGCCAGCACCACCCCCGGGACTAGCGGGAGCGGTAACACCGGGGAGCTGTTTTTT